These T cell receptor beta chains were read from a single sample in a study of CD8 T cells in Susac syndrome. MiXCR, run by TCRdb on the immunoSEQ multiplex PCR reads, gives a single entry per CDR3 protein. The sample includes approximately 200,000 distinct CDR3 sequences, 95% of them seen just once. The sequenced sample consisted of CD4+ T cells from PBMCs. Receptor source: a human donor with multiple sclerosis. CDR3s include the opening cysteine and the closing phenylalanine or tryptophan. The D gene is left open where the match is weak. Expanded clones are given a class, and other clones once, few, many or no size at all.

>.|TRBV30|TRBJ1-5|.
CAWSVLGDQPQHF
TGTGCCTGGAGTGTACTCGGGGATCAGCCCCAGCATTTT
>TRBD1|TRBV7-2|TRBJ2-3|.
CASSARGGPYWSPQYF
TGTGCCAGCAGCGCCCGAGGGGGCCCGTATTGGTCTCCGCAGTATTTT
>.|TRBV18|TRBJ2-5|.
CASSPPNIGADGTQYF
TGTGCCAGCTCACCGCCGAATATCGGGGCCGACGGGACCCAGTACTTC
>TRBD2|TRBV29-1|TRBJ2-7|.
CSVGYGASGGPYEQYF
TGCAGCGTCGGATATGGGGCCAGCGGGGGGCCGTACGAGCAGTACTTC
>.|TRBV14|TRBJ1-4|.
CASSQDWQPPERKLFF
TGTGCCAGCAGCCAAGATTGGCAGCCGCCCGAAAGAAAACTGTTTTTT
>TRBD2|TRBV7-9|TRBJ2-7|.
CASGGTTYEQYF
TGTGCCTCCGGGGGGACCACCTACGAGCAGTACTTC
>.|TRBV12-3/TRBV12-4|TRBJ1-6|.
CASSREGTINSPLHF
TGTGCCAGCAGTCGGGAGGGGACAATAAATTCACCCCTCCACTTT
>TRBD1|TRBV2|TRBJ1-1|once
CASSDRGWNTEAFF
TGTGCCAGCAGTGACAGGGGGTGGAACACTGAAGCTTTCTTT
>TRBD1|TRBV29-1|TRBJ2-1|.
CSSDQGAPYNEQFF
TGCAGCTCAGACCAGGGGGCCCCCTACAATGAGCAGTTCTTC
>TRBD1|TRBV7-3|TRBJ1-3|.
CASSLGQGPGNTIYF
TGTGCCAGCAGCTTGGGACAGGGTCCCGGAAACACCATATATTTT
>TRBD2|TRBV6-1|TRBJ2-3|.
CASSPGTSGFTDTQYF
TGTGCCAGCAGTCCCGGGACTAGCGGGTTCACAGATACGCAGTATTTT
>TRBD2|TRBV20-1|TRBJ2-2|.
CSARAPRLGSGGAGELFF
TGCAGTGCTAGAGCCCCCCGGTTAGGTAGCGGGGGGGCCGGGGAGCTGTTTTTT
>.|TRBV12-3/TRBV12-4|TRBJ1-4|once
CASSPSRSWGVNEKLFF
TGTGCCAGCAGTCCCAGCCGATCATGGGGGGTTAATGAAAAACTGTTTTTT
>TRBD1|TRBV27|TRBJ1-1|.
CASSFYRGPNTEAFF
TGTGCCAGCAGTTTCTACAGGGGACCGAACACTGAAGCTTTCTTT
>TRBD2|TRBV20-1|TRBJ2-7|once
CSARFPGGGAYEQYF
TGCAGTGCTAGGTTCCCTGGCGGGGGGGCCTACGAGCAGTACTTC
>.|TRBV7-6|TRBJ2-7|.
CASSLGPRAPYEQYF
TGTGCCAGCAGCTTAGGCCCACGCGCCCCCTACGAGCAGTACTTC
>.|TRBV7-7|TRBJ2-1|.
CASSHGTAVNEQFF
TGTGCTAGCAGCCACGGGACGGCGGTGAATGAGCAGTTCTTC
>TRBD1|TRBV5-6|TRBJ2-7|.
CASSPPHRGDEQYF
TGTGCCAGCAGCCCCCCCCACAGGGGGGACGAGCAGTACTTC
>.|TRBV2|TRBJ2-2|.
CASSITRNTGELFF
TGTGCCAGCAGTATTACGCGGAACACCGGGGAGCTGTTTTTT
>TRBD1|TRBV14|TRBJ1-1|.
CASSQPTGDTEAFF
TGTGCCAGCAGCCAACCAACAGGGGACACTGAAGCTTTCTTT
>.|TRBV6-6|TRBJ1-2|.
CASTESGAGGYTF
TGTGCCAGCACCGAATCGGGGGCAGGGGGCTACACCTTC
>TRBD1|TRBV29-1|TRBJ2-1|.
CSVRGTGLTQGRNEQFF
TGCAGCGTTAGGGGGACAGGCCTGACTCAAGGCCGCAATGAGCAGTTCTTC
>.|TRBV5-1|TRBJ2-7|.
CASSLGIGWSPLRQYF
TGCGCCAGCAGCTTGGGGATAGGCTGGTCCCCCCTGAGGCAGTACTTC
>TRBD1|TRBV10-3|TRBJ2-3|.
CAISQTGGGTDTQYF
TGTGCCATCAGCCAGACAGGGGGCGGCACAGATACGCAGTATTTT
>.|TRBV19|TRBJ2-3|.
CASSIGEAPDTQYF
TGTGCCAGTAGTATAGGGGAAGCCCCAGATACGCAGTATTTT
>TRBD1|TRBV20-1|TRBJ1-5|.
CSARDATGGYQPQHF
TGCAGTGCTAGAGATGCTACAGGGGGTTATCAGCCCCAGCATTTT
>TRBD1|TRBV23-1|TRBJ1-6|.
CASSQCRGLISYNSPLHF
TGCGCCAGCAGTCAATGCAGGGGGCTTATCTCCTATAATTCACCCCTCCACTTT
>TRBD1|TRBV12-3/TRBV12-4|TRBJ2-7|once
CASSPWTGNYEQYF
TGTGCCAGCAGTCCTTGGACAGGAAACTACGAGCAGTACTTC
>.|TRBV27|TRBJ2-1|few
CASSSNNEQFF
TGTGCCAGCAGTTCCAACAATGAGCAGTTCTTC
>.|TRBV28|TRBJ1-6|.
CASSRTSSGSPLHF
TGTGCCAGCAGTCGGACCTCCTCGGGTTCACCCCTCCACTTT
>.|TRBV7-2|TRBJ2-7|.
CASSQDGTFSYEQYF
TGTGCCAGCAGCCAGGACGGGACCTTCTCATACGAGCAGTACTTC
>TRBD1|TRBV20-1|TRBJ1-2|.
CSAGEDRVRGYTF
TGCAGTGCGGGAGAGGACAGGGTTCGTGGCTACACCTTC
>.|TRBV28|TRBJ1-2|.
CASSFSLGQFYGYTF
TGTGCCAGCAGTTTCTCTTTGGGTCAGTTCTATGGCTACACCTTC
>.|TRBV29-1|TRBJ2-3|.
CSAAVRGTDTQYF
TGCAGCGCCGCTGTACGGGGGACAGATACGCAGTATTTT
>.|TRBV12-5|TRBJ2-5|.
CASGFNQGETQYF
TGTGCTAGTGGTTTCAATCAGGGGGAGACCCAGTACTTC
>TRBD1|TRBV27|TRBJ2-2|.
CASASRTGGAEVSGELFF
TGTGCCAGCGCCTCGAGGACAGGGGGCGCCGAGGTATCCGGGGAGCTGTTTTTT
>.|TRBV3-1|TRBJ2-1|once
CASSQDWVDEQFF
TGTGCCAGCAGCCAAGATTGGGTCGATGAGCAGTTCTTC
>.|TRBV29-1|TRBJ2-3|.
CSVAGPSSTDTQYF
TGCAGCGTTGCGGGCCCTTCTAGCACAGATACGCAGTATTTT
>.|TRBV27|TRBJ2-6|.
CASSNRISGANVLTF
TGTGCCAGCAGCAACAGGATATCTGGGGCCAACGTCCTGACTTTC
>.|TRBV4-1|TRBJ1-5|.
CASSYDRLNQPQHF
TGCGCCAGCAGTTACGACAGACTCAATCAGCCCCAGCATTTT
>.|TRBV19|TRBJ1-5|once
CASTKQSSNQPQHF
TGTGCCAGTACTAAACAGTCAAGCAATCAGCCTCAGCATTTT
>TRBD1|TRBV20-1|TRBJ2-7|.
CSARDRGGTPYEQYF
TGCAGTGCTAGAGATAGAGGGGGCACCCCCTACGAGCAGTACTTC
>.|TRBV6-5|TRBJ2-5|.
CASSYSTAQETQYF
TGTGCCAGCAGTTACTCAACGGCCCAAGAGACCCAGTACTTC
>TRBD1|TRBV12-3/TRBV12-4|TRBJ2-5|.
CASSKTGDRQWTQYF
TGTGCCAGCAGTAAAACAGGGGACCGCCAGTGGACCCAGTACTTC